This T cell receptor beta chain was identified in a study of vaccination and CD4 T cells after COVID-19. The wider study: Vaccination of participants consisted of two doses of either BNT162b2 or mRNA-1273 vaccine. Timing of post-vaccine sample collection was a median about 72 days after dose two, with a range of 14 to 241.

Cultured CD4+ T cells had their DNA profiled by the Oncomine TCR Beta short-read assay. Genomic DNA was extracted from cultured CD4+ T cells. A single record per CDR3 protein comes from TCRdb applying MiXCR to the PCR reads. The table shows around 19,000 distinct CDR3 sequences, with about 56% occurring only once. The treatment here: roughly 10-day PBMC culture with coronavirus spike peptide pools or control peptides (ViraFEST assay). Wells that each held 1.5 million to 2 million PBMCs were cultured with 8 to 10 IU/ml IL-2 and 10 ug/ml peptide pools. Looked up from germline, CDR1 is MGHRA and CDR2 is YSYEKL. The CDR3 loop spans 16 amino acids. Trimming removed 5 bases at V and 0 bases at J, with 14 bases between. Comment on this clonotype: Its antigen remains unknown.

Material: CD4+ T cells from blood, cultured in vitro. V and J are TRBV4-1 and TRBJ2-4; no clear D. The sequence was obtained from a human donor who had recovered from COVID-19. The CDR3 loop reads CASSSPGTIAKNIQYF. As DNA, the CDR3 is TGCGCCAGCAGCTCCCCGGGCACTATAGCCAAAAACATTCAGTACTTC.